Each of the 20 T cell receptor beta chains below was sequenced from the same sample in a study of T cells in localized non-small cell lung cancer (dated by TCRdb to 2020 to 2021). The library was generated by the immunoSEQ multiplex PCR assay. This immuneACCESS table, as held by TCRdb, lists in-frame sequences with V and J called but not all clones. Of the missing ones, under half trace to an unresolved V gene in checked studies; the others have no known cause. The sample table records 90,000 to 95,000 clones; approximately 90% of these occur just once. The biggest ten clones account for around 14% of the sample. The source was peripheral blood, collected before any cancer treatment. The receptors were sampled from a man aged 40 to 69 with stage I squamous cell lung carcinoma.

The chain combines TRBV5-1 with TRBJ2-2; D possibly corresponds to TRBD2 (6 bases). Germline V gene lookup returns CDR1 SGHRS and CDR2 YFSETQ. Trimming removed 2 bases from V and 1 base from J, with 12 bases in between. This CDR3 spans 16 amino acids. The CDR3 loop reads CASSFFSGGNTGELFF. In DNA form, the CDR3 reads TGCGCCAGCAGCTTTTTTTCCGGGGGGAACACCGGGGAGCTGTTTTTT.

This clone was observed a handful of times. V is TRBV7-9 and J is TRBJ1-1; D is ambiguous. Germline assignment: CDR1 SEHNR and CDR2 FQNEAQ (reference sequence). This CDR3 spans 13 amino acids. V was cut by 5 bases and J by 10 bases, with 17 bases left in between. For the CDR3, the DNA is TGTGCCAGCAGCGATTACCGGACCTCGGCAGCTTTCTTT. Its translation: CASSDYRTSAAFF.

The chain has TRBV5-1 and TRBJ1-1; 8 bases map to TRBD1. The CDR3 sequence is 16 residues long. Trimming removed 3 bases from V and 0 bases from J; junction bases left unmatched: 7. CDR1 SGHRS and CDR2 YFSETQ come from the germline V gene. The CDR3 is CASSSDRDRMNTEAFF. CDR3 coding DNA: TGCGCCAGCAGCTCTGACCGGGACAGGATGAACACTGAAGCTTTCTTT.

The V and J genes are TRBV4-2 and TRBJ1-2; the D gene is possibly TRBD1 (6 bases). The V gene lost 4 bases and the J gene lost 7 bases, with 16 bases spanning the gap. The CDR3 contains 14 residues. Germline V gene sequence: CDR1 LGHNA, CDR2 YNFKEQ. In nucleotides, the CDR3 is TGTGCCAGCAGCCGCCCGGGGGCGGAGGGTGGCTACACCTTC. Its protein product is CASSRPGAEGGYTF.

The chain uses TRBV18 and TRBJ2-7; TRBD1 aligns across 7 bases. Germline V gene data show CDR1 as KGHSH and CDR2 as LQKENI. V shed 3 bases and J 4 bases; nucleotides not matched to a gene: 6. CDR3 length equals 14 residues. This chain's CDR3 is CASSPVSGGYEQYF. CDR3 coding DNA: TGTGCCAGCTCACCGGTTTCAGGGGGATACGAGCAGTACTTC.

V and J are TRBV7-2 and TRBJ2-5; 8 bases are shared with TRBD2. The V segment lost 4 bases and the J segment 5 bases; nucleotides outside the gene matches: 9. The CDR3 contains 15 residues. Per germline, CDR1 SGHTA and CDR2 FQGNSA. CDR3: CASSSRSTSAETQYF. The CDR3 bases are TGTGCCAGCAGCTCCCGATCGACTAGCGCGGAGACCCAGTACTTC.

Of note for this clone: The same CDR3 also results from other DNA sequences found in this sample. The chain carries TRBV4-3 and TRBJ1-5; 7 nucleotides align to TRBD1. The CDR3 is 15 residues long. J gave up 5 bases and V 0 bases, and 4 bases lay outside the gene matches. The V gene's germline CDR1 is LGHNA and CDR2 YSLEER. The CDR3 here is CASSQDRGGDQPQHF. CDR3 nucleotides: TGCGCCAGCAGCCAAGATCGAGGGGGCGATCAGCCCCAGCATTTT.

The chain couples TRBV19 to TRBJ1-5, with D maybe TRBD1 (5 bases). V dropped 5 bases and J dropped 7 bases, with 15 bases sitting between them. This CDR3 has 14 amino acids. Per germline, CDR1 LNHDA and CDR2 SQIVND (reference sequence). The CDR3 loop reads CASSEHQGGQPQHF. The CDR3 bases are TGTGCCAGTAGTGAGCATCAGGGAGGCCAGCCCCAGCATTTT. Supplemented by reference TRBV19 and TRBJ1-5, the full variable domain reads DGGITQSPKYLFRKEGQNVTLSCEQNLNHDAMYWYRQDPGQGLRLIYYSQIVNDFQKGDIAEGYSVSREKKESFPLTVTSAQKNPTAFYLCASSEHQGGQPQHFGDGTRLSIL.

With regard to this clone: Other DNA sequences from this sample encode an identical CDR3 as well. The J gene is TRBJ1-1, the V gene TRBV7-2; a weak D match, TRBD1 (5 bases). The CDR3 has 13 residues. V lost 5 bases and J 1 base, leaving 8 bases between the germline ends. CDR1 and CDR2 from the germline V gene are SGHTA and FQGNSA. This CDR3 reads CASSLGQNTEAFF. CDR3 in DNA: TGTGCCAGCAGCCTCGGACAGAACACTGAAGCTTTCTTT.

The V gene is TRBV27, the J gene TRBJ1-2, with D perhaps TRBD1 (5 bases). CDR1 is MNHEY, CDR2 SMNVEV, per germline (reference sequence). The V end was cut by 6 bases, the J end by 4 bases, with 21 bases between. The CDR3 loop spans 16 amino acids. CDR3 protein: CASRAPGSWGVYGYTF. As DNA, the CDR3 is TGTGCCAGCAGGGCCCCGGGCTCCTGGGGGGTCTATGGCTACACCTTC.

The chain carries TRBV4-1 and TRBJ2-6, with TRBD1 matching 7 bases. The CDR3 contains 17 residues. V shed 2 bases, J shed 0 bases, and the junction held 4 bases outside the gene matches. Germline CDR1 MGHRA, CDR2 YSYEKL. CDR3 in amino acids: CASSQPTGSSGANVLTF. In DNA, the CDR3 is TGCGCCAGCAGCCAACCGACAGGGAGCTCTGGGGCCAACGTCCTGACTTTC.

The chain uses TRBV6-5 and TRBJ1-2; D is undetermined. This CDR3 region has 13 residues. Per the germline V gene, CDR1 is MNHEY and CDR2 is SVGAGI. Trimming took off 6 bases at V and 0 bases at J, with 8 bases between the two ends. This CDR3 reads CASSALANYGYTF. The CDR3, as DNA: TGTGCCAGCAGCGCCCTAGCTAACTATGGCTACACCTTC.

The chain joins TRBV6-5 to TRBJ1-3; D unresolved. The CDR3 runs to 16 residues. Trimming took 4 bases from V and 3 from J, leaving 16 bases between them. Germline CDR1 MNHEY, CDR2 SVGAGI. CDR3 amino acids: CASSSAAAFDGNTIYF. CDR3 DNA: TGTGCCAGCAGTTCCGCCGCAGCTTTTGATGGAAACACCATATATTTT.

The chain uses TRBV4-1 and TRBJ1-3; a possible D gene is TRBD1 (5 bases). Germline CDR1 is MGHRA and CDR2 is YSYEKL. This CDR3 has 16 residues. The ends were cut back, 0 bases at V and 7 bases at J, with 16 bases in the middle. CDR3 amino acids: CASSQDRSQGWNTIYF. The CDR3, as DNA: TGCGCCAGCAGCCAAGATCGAAGTCAGGGTTGGAACACCATATATTTT.

The chain combines TRBV19 with TRBJ2-3, with TRBD1 identical over 12 bases. This CDR3 has 18 residues. The germline V gene encodes CDR1 LNHDA and CDR2 SQIVND (reference sequence). Trimming cost V 4 bases and J 5 bases; bases outside gene matches: 13. The CDR3 DNA follows: TGTGCCAGTAGTACCCAAAACCGGGACAGGGGGCGAGGAGATACGCAGTATTTT. The encoded protein is CASSTQNRDRGRGDTQYF. Filled out from reference TRBV19 and TRBJ2-3, the complete variable domain reads DGGITQSPKYLFRKEGQNVTLSCEQNLNHDAMYWYRQDPGQGLRLIYYSQIVNDFQKGDIAEGYSVSREKKESFPLTVTSAQKNPTAFYLCASSTQNRDRGRGDTQYFGPGTRLTVL.

The chain carries TRBV2 and TRBJ2-7; a possible D gene is TRBD1 (6 bases). The germline V gene encodes CDR1 SNHLY and CDR2 FYNNEI. The CDR3 sequence is 16 residues long. With 0 bases removed from V and 4 bases from J, the gap between germline ends came to 16 bases. The CDR3 reads CASSEAGTGSFYEQYF. The CDR3, as DNA: TGTGCCAGCAGTGAAGCTGGAACAGGGAGCTTTTACGAGCAGTACTTC.

The chain recombines TRBV4-1 with TRBJ1-5; no definite D call. This CDR3 spans 15 amino acids. V was trimmed by 8 bases and J by 3 bases, leaving 17 bases between them. Germline-derived CDR1 and CDR2 are MGHRA and YSYEKL. For the CDR3, the DNA is TGCGCCAGCGCATATGACACCTTCAACAATCAGCCCCAGCATTTT. It specifies CASAYDTFNNQPQHF.

V usage is TRBV7-8 and J usage is TRBJ1-1; D ambiguous. With 5 bases removed from V and 1 base from J, the gap between germline ends came to 8 bases. Germline V CDR1 and CDR2: SGHVS, FQNEAQ. The length of the CDR3 is 13 residues. CDR3 protein: CASSRETNTEAFF. The CDR3 nucleotides read TGTGCCAGCAGCCGGGAGACGAACACTGAAGCTTTCTTT.

The chain combines TRBV7-2 with TRBJ1-2, with 7 bases fitting TRBD1. The CDR3 consists of 14 residues. Germline V lookup: CDR1 SGHTA, CDR2 FQGNSA. Unmatched junction bases numbered 9, after V lost 4 bases and J lost 7 bases. The CDR3 sequence is CASSWLQGFGGYTF. Written as DNA, the CDR3 is TGTGCCAGCAGCTGGTTACAGGGGTTTGGTGGCTACACCTTC.

The chain employs TRBV27 and TRBJ2-7, with 8 bases that match TRBD2. This CDR3 comprises 15 residues. V dropped 2 bases and J dropped 7; count of bases not matched to a gene: 10. Germline V gene lookup returns CDR1 MNHEY and CDR2 SMNVEV (reference sequence). The CDR3 reads CASSLMAGGPKEQYF. The CDR3 DNA is TGTGCCAGCAGTTTAATGGCGGGGGGCCCAAAGGAGCAGTACTTC.